The 12 T cell receptor beta chains presented below share a single source sample, sequenced in a study of spatial heterogeneity in lung cancer (dated by TCRdb to the late 2010s). Per the publication, the time point label means: sample taken at primary tumor resection. Broader findings and caveats from the paper: The number of expanded intratumoral alpha and beta TCRs correlated with the tumor nonsynonymous mutation count.

These receptors are not linked to any known antigen. The library came from 5' RACE. The sequencer was a NextSeq 500. The raw public data were reprocessed by TCRdb itself: fastp quality trimming at Q25, MiXCR clonotype calling, in-frame beta chains only. Every entry covers one CDR3 protein and lists the most common genes and DNA from its rows. For this sample there are 25,000 to 30,000 distinct CDR3 sequences; around 7% appear just once. The ten largest clones take up almost 25% of the sample. Specimen: lung tumor tissue, collected at surgery. These receptors were obtained from a male donor with early-stage non-small cell lung cancer.

This clonotype was seen repeatedly, ten times or more. This sequence joins TRBV29-1 and TRBJ1-1; D is undetermined. Trimming left V 7 bases short and J 2 bases short, with 14 bases between. CDR1 SQVTM and CDR2 ANQGSEA come from the germline V gene. The CDR3 contains 13 residues. The CDR3 reads CSAGRNVNTEAFF. The DNA of the CDR3 is TGCAGCGCTGGCAGAAACGTAAACACTGAAGCTTTCTTT.

In its sample, this clonotype was seen many times. The genes are TRBV14 and TRBJ2-3, with D uncertain. The V gene lost 2 bases and the J gene lost 10 bases, with 13 bases spanning the gap. CDR3 length: 13 amino acids. Germline V CDR1 and CDR2: SGHDN, FVKESK. In nucleotides, the CDR3 is TGTGCCAGCAGCCAAAATGCTTACCTAGCGCAGTATTTT. Translation: CASSQNAYLAQYF.

This clonotype came up many times. This rearrangement joins TRBV5-8 to TRBJ1-5; possibly TRBD1 for D (6 bases). The CDR3 totals 13 residues. V was trimmed by 4 bases and J by 3 bases, leaving 8 bases between them. Germline CDR1 SGHTS, CDR2 YDEGEE. This CDR3 is CASSGQYNQPQHF. The CDR3 bases are TGTGCCAGCAGCGGACAGTACAATCAGCCCCAGCATTTT.

The gene calls are TRBV6-2 or TRBV6-3 and TRBJ1-2; TRBD1 matches at 8 bases. Losses at the gene ends were 4 bases for V and 3 bases for J; bases not matched to a gene: 7. CDR1 and CDR2 (germline): MNHEY, SVGEGT. The CDR3 loop spans 15 amino acids. The CDR3 reads CASSSTGGKDYGYTF. For the CDR3, the DNA is TGTGCCAGCAGTTCTACAGGGGGAAAGGACTATGGCTACACCTTC.

This clonotype is medium-sized within its sample. V and J are TRBV21-1 and TRBJ1-5; the DNA was not compared with TRBD1, the D call given in the table. TRBV21-1 counts as a pseudogene. The CDR3 is 17 residues long. The CDR3 coding sequence is TGTGCCAGCAGCAAAGATGAGGGACAAAGCAGCAATCAGCCCCAGCATTTT. It codes for CASSKDEGQSSNQPQHF.

This clonotype occurred many times. The chain is built from TRBV7-2 and TRBJ2-2; D assignment may be TRBD1 or TRBD2 (5 bases each). Between the trimmed V and J ends, which lost 2 bases and 0 bases, there was a span of 10 bases. CDR3 length: 16 amino acids. CDR1 is SGHTA, CDR2 FQGNSA, per germline. The CDR3 region is CASSLWGTANTGELFF. The CDR3 DNA sequence: TGTGCCAGCAGCTTATGGGGGACGGCGAACACCGGGGAGCTGTTTTTT. The complete variable domain, with remaining parts taken from reference TRBV7-2 and TRBJ2-2, reads GAGVSQSPSNKVTEKGKDVELRCDPISGHTALYWYRQSLGQGLEFLIYFQGNSAPDKSGLPSDRFSAERTGGSVSTLTIQRTQQEDSAVYLCASSLWGTANTGELFFGEGSRLTVL.

There are many counts of this clonotype. The rearrangement joins TRBV28 to TRBJ2-7; D gene unclear. V was pared by 1 base and J by 1 base, with 8 bases between. The CDR3 loop spans 14 amino acids. The germline gives CDR1 MDHEN, CDR2 SYDVKM. The DNA of the CDR3 is TGTGCCAGCAGTTTATTAAGCCGTTCCTACGAGCAGTACTTC. The encoded protein is CASSLLSRSYEQYF.

In its sample, this clonotype was seen a few times. The V gene is TRBV7-8, the J gene TRBJ2-1; tentative D call: TRBD1 (6 bases). Germline values: CDR1 SGHVS, CDR2 FQNEAQ. The ends were cut back, 5 bases at V and 3 bases at J, with 17 bases in the middle. CDR3 length equals 16 residues. CDR3 sequence: CASSPYRVSFYNEQFF. DNA for the CDR3: TGTGCCAGCAGCCCGTACAGGGTTTCATTCTACAATGAGCAGTTCTTC.

Ten or more counts support this clonotype. J is TRBJ1-1 and V is TRBV2; perhaps TRBD1 as D (5 bases). Germline V gives CDR1 SNHLY, CDR2 FYNNEI. The ends were cut back, 9 bases at V and 3 bases at J, with 23 bases in the middle. The CDR3 loop spans 16 amino acids. The CDR3 sequence is CASSRDVPASYTEAFF. CDR3 DNA sequence: TGTGCCAGTAGCCGGGACGTCCCAGCCTCGTACACTGAAGCTTTCTTT.

This clonotype was seen more than once but under ten times. V and J are TRBV7-9 and TRBJ2-5, with 7 bases matching TRBD1. Per germline, CDR1 SEHNR and CDR2 FQNEAQ (reference sequence). The V gene end was trimmed by 5 bases and the J gene end by 4 bases; junction bases not matched to a gene: 7. The length of the CDR3 is 14 residues. The CDR3 loop is CASSLRGQSETQYF. DNA for the CDR3: TGTGCCAGCAGCCTTAGGGGACAGTCAGAGACCCAGTACTTC.

This clonotype was counted at least ten times. CDR3 protein: CSARDAGHTQETQYF. As DNA, the CDR3 is TGCAGTGCTAGAGATGCTGGACACACACAAGAGACCCAGTACTTC. V and J are TRBV20-1 and TRBJ2-5; maybe TRBD1 (5 bases). This CDR3 has 15 residues. V lost 0 bases to trimming and J lost 2 bases, with 13 bases between them. CDR1 is DFQATT and CDR2 is SNEGSKA in the germline V gene (reference sequence).

The chain combines TRBV28 with TRBJ1-1; D is unclear. The CDR3 is made up of 12 amino acids. Per the germline V gene, CDR1 is MDHEN and CDR2 is SYDVKM. V was pared by 6 bases and J by 3 bases, with 8 bases between. CDR3 DNA sequence: TGTGCCAGCAGCCTCCTAGACACTGAAGCTTTCTTT. It is translated as CASSLLDTEAFF.